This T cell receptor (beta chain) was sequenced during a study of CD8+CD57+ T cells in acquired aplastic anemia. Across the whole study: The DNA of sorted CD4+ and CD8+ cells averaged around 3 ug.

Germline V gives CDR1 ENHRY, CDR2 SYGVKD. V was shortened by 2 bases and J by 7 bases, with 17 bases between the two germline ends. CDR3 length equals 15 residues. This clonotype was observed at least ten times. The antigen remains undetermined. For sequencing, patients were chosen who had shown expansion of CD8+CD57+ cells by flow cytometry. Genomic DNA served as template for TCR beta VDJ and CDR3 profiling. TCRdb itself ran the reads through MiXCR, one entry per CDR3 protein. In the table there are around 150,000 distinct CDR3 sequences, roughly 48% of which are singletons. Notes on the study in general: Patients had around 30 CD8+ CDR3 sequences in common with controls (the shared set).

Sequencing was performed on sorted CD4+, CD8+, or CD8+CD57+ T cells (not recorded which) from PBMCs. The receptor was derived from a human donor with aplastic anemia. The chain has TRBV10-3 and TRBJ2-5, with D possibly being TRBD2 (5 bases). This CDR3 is CAISEGFSREGTQYF. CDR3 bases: TGTGCCATCAGTGAGGGATTTTCTCGGGAAGGGACCCAGTACTTC.